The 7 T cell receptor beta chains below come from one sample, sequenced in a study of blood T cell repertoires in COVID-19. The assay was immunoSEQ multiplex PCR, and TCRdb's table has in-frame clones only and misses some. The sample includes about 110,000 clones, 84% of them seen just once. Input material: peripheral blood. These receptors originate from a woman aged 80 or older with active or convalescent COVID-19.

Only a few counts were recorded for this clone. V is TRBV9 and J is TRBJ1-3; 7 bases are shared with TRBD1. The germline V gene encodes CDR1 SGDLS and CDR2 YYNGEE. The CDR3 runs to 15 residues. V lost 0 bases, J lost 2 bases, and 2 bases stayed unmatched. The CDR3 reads CASSVDQGAGNTIYF. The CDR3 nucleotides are TGTGCCAGCAGCGTAGACCAGGGGGCTGGAAACACCATATATTTT.

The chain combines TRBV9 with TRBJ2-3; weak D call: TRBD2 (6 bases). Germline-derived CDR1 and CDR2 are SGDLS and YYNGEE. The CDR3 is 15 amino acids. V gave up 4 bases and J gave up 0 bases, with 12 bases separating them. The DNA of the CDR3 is TGTGCCAGCAGCCTCTGGGACTCTAGCACAGATACGCAGTATTTT. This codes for CASSLWDSSTDTQYF.

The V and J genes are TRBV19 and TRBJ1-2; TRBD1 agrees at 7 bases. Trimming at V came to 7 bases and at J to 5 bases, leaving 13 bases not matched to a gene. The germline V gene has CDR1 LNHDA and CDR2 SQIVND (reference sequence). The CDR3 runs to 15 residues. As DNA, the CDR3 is TGTGCCAGTACCCGGATGGAGGGGGCGCGTTATGGCTACACCTTC. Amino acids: CASTRMEGARYGYTF.

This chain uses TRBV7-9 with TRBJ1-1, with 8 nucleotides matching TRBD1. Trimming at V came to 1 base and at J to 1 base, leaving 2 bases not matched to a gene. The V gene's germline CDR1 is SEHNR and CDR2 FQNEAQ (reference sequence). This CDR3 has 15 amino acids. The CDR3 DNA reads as TGTGCCAGCAGCTTAGTTCAGGGGGCGAACACTGAAGCTTTCTTT. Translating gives CASSLVQGANTEAFF.

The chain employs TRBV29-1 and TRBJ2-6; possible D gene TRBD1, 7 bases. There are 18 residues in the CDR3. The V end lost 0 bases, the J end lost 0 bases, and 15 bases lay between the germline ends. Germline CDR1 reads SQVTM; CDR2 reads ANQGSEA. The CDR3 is CSVEDRGAESSGANVLTF. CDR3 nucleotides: TGCAGCGTTGAAGACAGGGGGGCGGAGAGCTCTGGGGCCAACGTCCTGACTTTC.

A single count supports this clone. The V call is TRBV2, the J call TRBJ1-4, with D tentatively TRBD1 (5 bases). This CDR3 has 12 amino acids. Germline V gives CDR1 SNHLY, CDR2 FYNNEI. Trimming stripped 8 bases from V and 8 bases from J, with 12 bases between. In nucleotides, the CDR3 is TGTGCCAGCCTCAGGGATGGGGAAAAACTGTTTTTT. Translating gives CASLRDGEKLFF.

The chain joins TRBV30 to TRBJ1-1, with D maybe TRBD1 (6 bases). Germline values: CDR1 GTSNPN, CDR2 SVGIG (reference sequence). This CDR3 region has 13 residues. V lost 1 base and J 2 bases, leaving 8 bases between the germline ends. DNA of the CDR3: TGTGCCTGGAGTGGGGGGACAAACACTGAAGCTTTCTTT. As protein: CAWSGGTNTEAFF.